The clone carrying this TCR beta chain has a count of ten or more. Its antigen is not known. The V gene's germline CDR1 is DFQATT and CDR2 SNEGSKA (reference sequence). Trimming took off 5 bases at V and 0 bases at J, with 26 bases between the two ends. The CDR3 extends over 18 amino acids. These data come from a study of blood T cells in healthy people across ages. General study results and limits: The unsorted PBMCs prevented any conclusive comparison of naive versus antigen-experienced cells. As naive T cell percentage varied, TCR beta diversity correlated strongly with it.

A second PCR, run for about 6 to 11 cycles, used a sample-barcoded 5' primer plus a J-beta primer mix. TCRdb analysed the 5' RACE reads with MiXCR anew, one entry per CDR3 protein. In the table there are approximately 900,000 distinct CDR3 sequences, just under 30% of which are singletons. These records were also assigned to another study, of T cells of mothers and their children. As that study records: In this cohort, donors were a few healthy Caucasian mothers plus their six children.

Sample: blood. The TCR comes from a woman in her 40s in good health. V and J are TRBV20-1 and TRBJ2-7, with D perhaps being TRBD1 or TRBD2 (5 bases each). Written as DNA, the CDR3 is TGCAGTGCTCCCTTCCGTCCGGGGCGGACAAGAAGCTCCTACGAGCAGTACTTC. Protein: CSAPFRPGRTRSSYEQYF.